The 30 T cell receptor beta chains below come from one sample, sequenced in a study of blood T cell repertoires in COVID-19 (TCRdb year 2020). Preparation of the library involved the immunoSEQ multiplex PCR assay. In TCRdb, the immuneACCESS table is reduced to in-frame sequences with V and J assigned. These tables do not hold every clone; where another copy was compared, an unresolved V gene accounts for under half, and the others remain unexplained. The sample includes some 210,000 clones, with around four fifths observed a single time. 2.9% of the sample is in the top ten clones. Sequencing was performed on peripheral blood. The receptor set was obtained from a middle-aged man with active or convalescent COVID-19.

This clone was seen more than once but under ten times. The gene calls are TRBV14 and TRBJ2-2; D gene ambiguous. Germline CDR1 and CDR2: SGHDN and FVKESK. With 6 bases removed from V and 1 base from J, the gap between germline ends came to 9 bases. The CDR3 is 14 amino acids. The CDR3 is CASRRGLNTGELFF. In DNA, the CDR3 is TGTGCCAGCAGACGCGGATTGAACACCGGGGAGCTGTTTTTT.

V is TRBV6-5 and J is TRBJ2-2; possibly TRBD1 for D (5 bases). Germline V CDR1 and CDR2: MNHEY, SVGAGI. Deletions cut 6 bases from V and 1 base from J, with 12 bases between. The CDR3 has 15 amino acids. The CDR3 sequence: CASRDTGLNTGELFF. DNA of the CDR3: TGTGCCAGCAGAGACACAGGCCTGAACACCGGGGAGCTGTTTTTT.

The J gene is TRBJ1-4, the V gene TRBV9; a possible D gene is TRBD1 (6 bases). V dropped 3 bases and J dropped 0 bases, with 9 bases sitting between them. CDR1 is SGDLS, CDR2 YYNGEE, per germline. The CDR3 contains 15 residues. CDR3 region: CASSGGGPTNEKLFF. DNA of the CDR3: TGTGCCAGCAGCGGCGGGGGCCCAACTAATGAAAAACTGTTTTTT.

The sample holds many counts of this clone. Written as DNA, the CDR3 is TGTGCCAGCAGTGAAAAGGTGGGGGGGTTAGGGCAGTTCTTC. It specifies CASSEKVGGLGQFF. The chain is built from TRBV2 and TRBJ2-1; 7 bases align to TRBD2. Germline-derived CDR1 and CDR2 are SNHLY and FYNNEI. Trimming at V came to 2 bases and at J to 12 bases, leaving 10 bases not matched to a gene. The CDR3 totals 14 residues.

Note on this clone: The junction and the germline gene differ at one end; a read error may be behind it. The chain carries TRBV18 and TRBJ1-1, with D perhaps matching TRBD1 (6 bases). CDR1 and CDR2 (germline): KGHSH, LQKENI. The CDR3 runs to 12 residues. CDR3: CASSPAGVRLTF. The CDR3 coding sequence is TGTGCCAGCTCACCCGCAGGGGTCCGCTTGACGTTT.

The CDR3 region is CASSILPGTGNYEQYF. CDR3 DNA sequence: TGTGCCAGTAGTATATTGCCCGGGACAGGGAACTACGAGCAGTACTTC. This rearrangement joins TRBV19 to TRBJ2-7; TRBD1 matches at 9 bases. This CDR3 spans 16 amino acids. CDR1 is LNHDA, CDR2 SQIVND, per germline (reference sequence). Trimming took 2 bases from V and 3 from J; bases not matched to a gene: 8.

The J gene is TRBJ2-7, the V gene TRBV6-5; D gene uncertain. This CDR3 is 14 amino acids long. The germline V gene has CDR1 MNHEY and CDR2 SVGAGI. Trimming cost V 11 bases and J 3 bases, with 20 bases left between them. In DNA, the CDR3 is TGTGCCGGCTCCTCCCTAGTTAACCACTACGAGCAGTACTTC. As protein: CAGSSLVNHYEQYF.

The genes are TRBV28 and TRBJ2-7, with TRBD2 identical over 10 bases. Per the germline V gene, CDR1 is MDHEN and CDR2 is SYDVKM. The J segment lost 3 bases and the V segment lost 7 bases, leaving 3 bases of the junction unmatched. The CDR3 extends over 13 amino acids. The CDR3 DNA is TGTGCCAGCACGCTAGCGGGGGACTACGAGCAGTACTTC. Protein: CASTLAGDYEQYF.

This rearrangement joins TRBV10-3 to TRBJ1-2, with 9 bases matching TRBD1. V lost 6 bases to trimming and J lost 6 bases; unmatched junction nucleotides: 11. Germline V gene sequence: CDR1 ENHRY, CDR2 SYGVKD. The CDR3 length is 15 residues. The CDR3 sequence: CAIREAGQGSDGYTF. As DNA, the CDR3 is TGTGCCATCAGGGAGGCCGGACAGGGGTCGGATGGCTACACCTTC.

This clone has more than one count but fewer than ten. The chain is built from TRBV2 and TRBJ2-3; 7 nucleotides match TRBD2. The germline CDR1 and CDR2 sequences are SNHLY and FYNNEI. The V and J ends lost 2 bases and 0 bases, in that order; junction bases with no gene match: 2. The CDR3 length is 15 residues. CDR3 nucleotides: TGTGCCAGCAGTGAAACTAGCGAAAGCACAGATACGCAGTATTTT. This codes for CASSETSESTDTQYF.

The DNA of the CDR3 is TGTGCCAGCAGCCTAACAACAGGGAACAATCAGCCCCAGCATTTT. Translated: CASSLTTGNNQPQHF. V is TRBV5-6 and J is TRBJ1-5; possibly TRBD1 for D (6 bases). CDR3 size: 15 residues. Trimming pared 4 bases from V and 3 bases from J, leaving 14 bases between. Germline assignment: CDR1 SGHDT and CDR2 YYEEEE.

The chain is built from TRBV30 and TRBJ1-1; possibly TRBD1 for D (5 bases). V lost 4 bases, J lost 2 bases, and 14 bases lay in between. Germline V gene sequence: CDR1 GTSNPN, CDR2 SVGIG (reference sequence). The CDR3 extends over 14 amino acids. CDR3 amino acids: CAWTGRRGNTEAFF. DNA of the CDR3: TGTGCCTGGACAGGTCGGAGGGGTAACACTGAAGCTTTCTTT.

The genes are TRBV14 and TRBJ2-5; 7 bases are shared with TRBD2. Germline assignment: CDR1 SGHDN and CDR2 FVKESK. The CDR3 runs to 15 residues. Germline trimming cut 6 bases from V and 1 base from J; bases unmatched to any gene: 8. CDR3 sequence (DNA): TGTGCCAGCAGTCACCTACTAGCGACCCAAGAGACCCAGTACTTC. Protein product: CASSHLLATQETQYF.

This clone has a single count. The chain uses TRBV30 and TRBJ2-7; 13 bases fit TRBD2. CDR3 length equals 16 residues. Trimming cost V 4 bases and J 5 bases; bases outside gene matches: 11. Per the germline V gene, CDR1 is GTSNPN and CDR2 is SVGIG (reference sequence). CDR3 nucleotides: TGTGCCTGGATTCTCCCCTGGACTAGCGGGAGCCACGAGCAGTACTTC. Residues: CAWILPWTSGSHEQYF.

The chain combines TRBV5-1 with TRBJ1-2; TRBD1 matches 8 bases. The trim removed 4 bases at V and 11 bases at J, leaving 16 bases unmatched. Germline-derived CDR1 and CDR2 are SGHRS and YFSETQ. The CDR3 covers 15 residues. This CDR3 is CASSEQTGDVGPYTF. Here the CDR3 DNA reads TGCGCCAGCAGCGAGCAGACAGGGGACGTCGGGCCGTACACCTTC.

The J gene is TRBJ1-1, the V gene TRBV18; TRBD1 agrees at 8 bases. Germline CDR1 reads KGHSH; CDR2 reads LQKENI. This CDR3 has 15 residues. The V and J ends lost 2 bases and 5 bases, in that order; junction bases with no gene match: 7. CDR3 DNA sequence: TGTGCCAGCTCACCAAAGGCAGGGGGCTCTACTGAAGCTTTCTTT. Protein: CASSPKAGGSTEAFF.

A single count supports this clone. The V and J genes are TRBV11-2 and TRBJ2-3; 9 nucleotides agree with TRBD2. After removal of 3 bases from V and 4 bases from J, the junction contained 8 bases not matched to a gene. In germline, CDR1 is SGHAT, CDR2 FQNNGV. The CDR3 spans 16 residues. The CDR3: CASSFGGAGGSDTQYF. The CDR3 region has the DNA TGTGCCAGCAGCTTTGGTGGAGCGGGGGGTTCAGATACGCAGTATTTT.

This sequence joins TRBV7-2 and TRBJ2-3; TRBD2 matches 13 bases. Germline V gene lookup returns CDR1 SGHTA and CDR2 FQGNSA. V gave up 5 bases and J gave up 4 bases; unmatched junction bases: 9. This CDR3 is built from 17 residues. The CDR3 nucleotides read TGTGCCAGCAGCCCGGACAAACTAGCGGGGGGGGCAGATACGCAGTATTTT. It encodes CASSPDKLAGGADTQYF.

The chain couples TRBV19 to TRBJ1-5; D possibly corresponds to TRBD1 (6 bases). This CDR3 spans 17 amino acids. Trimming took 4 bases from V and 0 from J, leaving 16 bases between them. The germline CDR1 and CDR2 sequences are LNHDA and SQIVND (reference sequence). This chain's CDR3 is CASSSATGGYSNQPQHF. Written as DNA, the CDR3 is TGTGCCAGTAGTAGTGCGACAGGCGGTTATAGCAATCAGCCCCAGCATTTT.

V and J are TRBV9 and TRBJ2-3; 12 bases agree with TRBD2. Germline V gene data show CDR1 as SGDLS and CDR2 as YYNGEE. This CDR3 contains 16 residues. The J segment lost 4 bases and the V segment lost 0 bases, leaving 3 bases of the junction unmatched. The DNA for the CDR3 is TGTGCCAGCAGCGTAGCCGGACTAGCGGGATCAGATACGCAGTATTTT. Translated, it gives CASSVAGLAGSDTQYF. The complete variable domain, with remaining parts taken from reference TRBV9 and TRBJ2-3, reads DSGVTQTPKHLITATGQRVTLRCSPRSGDLSVYWYQQSLDQGLQFLIQYYNGEERAKGNILERFSAQQFPDLHSELNLSSLELGDSALYFCASSVAGLAGSDTQYFGPGTRLTVL.

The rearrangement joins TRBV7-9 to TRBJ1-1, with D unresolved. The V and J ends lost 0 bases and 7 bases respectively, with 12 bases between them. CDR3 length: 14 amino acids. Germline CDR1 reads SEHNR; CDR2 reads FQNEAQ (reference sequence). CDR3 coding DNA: TGTGCCAGCAGCTTAGCATCCGGGAGCCGTGAAGCTTTCTTT. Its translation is CASSLASGSREAFF.

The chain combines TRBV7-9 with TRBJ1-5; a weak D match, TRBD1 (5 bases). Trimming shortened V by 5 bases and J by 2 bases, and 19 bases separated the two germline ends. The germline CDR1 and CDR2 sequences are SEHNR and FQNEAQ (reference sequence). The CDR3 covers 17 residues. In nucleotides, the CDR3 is TGTGCCAGCAGCCCCCGCGGGTCGGGGGTCGGCAATCAGCCCCAGCATTTT. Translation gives CASSPRGSGVGNQPQHF. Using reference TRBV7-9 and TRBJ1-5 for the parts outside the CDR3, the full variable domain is DTGVSQNPRHKITKRGQNVTFRCDPISEHNRLYWYRQTLGQGPEFLTYFQNEAQLEKSRLLSDRFSAERPKGSFSTLEIQRTEQGDSAMYLCASSPRGSGVGNQPQHFGDGTRLSIL.

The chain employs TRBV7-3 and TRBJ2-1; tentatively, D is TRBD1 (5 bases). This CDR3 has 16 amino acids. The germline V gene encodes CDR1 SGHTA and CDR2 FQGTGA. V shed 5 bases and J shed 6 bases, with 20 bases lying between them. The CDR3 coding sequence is TGTGCCAGCAGCCCCCGACAGCCTCTAAACGGCAATGAGCAGTTCTTC. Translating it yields CASSPRQPLNGNEQFF.

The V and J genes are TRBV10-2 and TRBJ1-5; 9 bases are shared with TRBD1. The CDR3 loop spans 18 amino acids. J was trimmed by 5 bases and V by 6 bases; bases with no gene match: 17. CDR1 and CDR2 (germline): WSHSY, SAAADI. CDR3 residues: CASSRPPGTGIRDQPQHF. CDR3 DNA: TGCGCCAGCAGCCGCCCCCCTGGGACAGGGATAAGAGATCAGCCCCAGCATTTT.

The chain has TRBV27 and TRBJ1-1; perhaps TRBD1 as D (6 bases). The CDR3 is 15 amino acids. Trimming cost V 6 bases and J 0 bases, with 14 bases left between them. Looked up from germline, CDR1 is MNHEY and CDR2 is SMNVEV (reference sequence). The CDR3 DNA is TGTGCCAGCAGCCCGGGACACCAGATGAACACTGAAGCTTTCTTT. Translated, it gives CASSPGHQMNTEAFF.

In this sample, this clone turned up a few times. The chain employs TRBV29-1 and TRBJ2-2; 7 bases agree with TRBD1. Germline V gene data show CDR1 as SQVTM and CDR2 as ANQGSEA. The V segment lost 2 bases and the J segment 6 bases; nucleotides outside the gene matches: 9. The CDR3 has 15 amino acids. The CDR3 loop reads CSVEPLDRVAGELFF. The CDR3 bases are TGCAGCGTTGAACCTCTCGACAGGGTGGCCGGGGAGCTGTTTTTT.

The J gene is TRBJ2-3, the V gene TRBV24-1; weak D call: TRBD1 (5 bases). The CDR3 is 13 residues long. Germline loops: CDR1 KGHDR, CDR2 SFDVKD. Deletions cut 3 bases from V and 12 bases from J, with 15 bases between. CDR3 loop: CATSDTKGRVQYF. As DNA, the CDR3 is TGTGCCACCAGTGATACCAAGGGCAGGGTCCAGTATTTT.

Here the CDR3 DNA reads TGTGCCAGCAGGGGACAGGGGGCAACTGAAGCTTTCTTT. It yields the protein CASRGQGATEAFF. The rearrangement uses TRBV6-5 and TRBJ1-1, with 12 bases matching TRBD1. Trimming removed 6 bases from V and 5 bases from J; junction bases left unmatched: 1. The CDR3 has 13 residues. Germline V gene lookup returns CDR1 MNHEY and CDR2 SVGAGI.

DNA of the CDR3: TGTGCCAGTAGTAAAAGGGGCCTCACTGAAGCTTTCTTT. Translated, it gives CASSKRGLTEAFF. This sequence joins TRBV19 and TRBJ1-1; TRBD1 is a possible D gene (5 bases). Germline V lookup: CDR1 LNHDA, CDR2 SQIVND (reference sequence). The CDR3 covers 13 residues. Trimming shortened V by 4 bases and J by 4 bases, and 10 bases separated the two germline ends.

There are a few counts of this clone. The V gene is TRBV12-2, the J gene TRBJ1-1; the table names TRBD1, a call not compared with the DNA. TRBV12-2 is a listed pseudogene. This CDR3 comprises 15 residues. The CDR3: CASRLPGQLRTEAFF. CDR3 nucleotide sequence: TGTGCAAGTCGCCTCCCGGGACAACTGCGCACTGAAGCTTTCTTT.